The 27 T cell receptor beta chains below all came from one sample that was sequenced in a study of blood T cell repertoires in COVID-19. Assay: immunoSEQ multiplex PCR; the TCRdb copy retains only in-frame clones and omits some. Of about 130,000 clones in the sample, more than 80% were seen once. The sequencing sample was made of peripheral blood. All receptors come from a woman aged 80 or older with COVID-19, enrolled during active disease.

The rearrangement links TRBV29-1 to TRBJ2-3; D remains unclear. Trimming stripped 5 bases from V and 6 bases from J, with 12 bases between. This CDR3 is built from 12 residues. Germline assignment: CDR1 SQVTM and CDR2 ANQGSEA. CDR3 nucleotides: TGCAGCGTTACGAGGTCTCCCGATACGCAGTATTTT. As protein: CSVTRSPDTQYF.

V gene TRBV28 combines with J gene TRBJ1-1; weak D call: TRBD1 (6 bases). Between the trimmed V and J ends, which lost 4 bases and 4 bases, there was a span of 13 bases. This CDR3 contains 14 residues. The V gene's germline CDR1 is MDHEN and CDR2 SYDVKM. The CDR3 bases are TGTGCCAGCAGTTCTCACAGGGTAGGCACTGAAGCTTTCTTT. Its protein is CASSSHRVGTEAFF.

The chain uses TRBV19 and TRBJ1-3; a possible D gene is TRBD1 (5 bases). Deletions cut 5 bases from V and 0 bases from J, with 11 bases between. CDR1 is LNHDA, CDR2 SQIVND, per germline (reference sequence). CDR3 length: 15 amino acids. The CDR3 sequence: CASSPTEHSGNTIYF. The CDR3 nucleotides are TGTGCCAGTAGTCCGACAGAGCACTCTGGAAACACCATATATTTT. Filled out from reference TRBV19 and TRBJ1-3, the complete variable domain reads DGGITQSPKYLFRKEGQNVTLSCEQNLNHDAMYWYRQDPGQGLRLIYYSQIVNDFQKGDIAEGYSVSREKKESFPLTVTSAQKNPTAFYLCASSPTEHSGNTIYFGEGSWLTVV.

CDR3 sequence: CASSLGPGYEQYF. The CDR3 nucleotides read TGTGCCAGCAGCTTAGGACCAGGTTACGAGCAGTACTTC. The chain employs TRBV7-2 and TRBJ2-7; D is unresolved. The V end was cut by 1 base, the J end by 4 bases, with 8 bases between. Germline CDR1 and CDR2: SGHTA and FQGNSA. The CDR3 loop spans 13 amino acids.

CDR3 sequence: CASGSQENEKLFF. CDR3 bases: TGTGCCAGCGGATCCCAGGAAAATGAAAAACTGTTTTTT. The V call is TRBV2, the J call TRBJ1-4, with no clear D. The V end lost 8 bases, the J end lost 5 bases, and 12 bases lay between the germline ends. This CDR3 comprises 13 residues. CDR1 and CDR2 from the germline V gene are SNHLY and FYNNEI.

The genes are TRBV6-6 and TRBJ1-5; 7 positions agree with TRBD1. The trim removed 9 bases at V and 7 bases at J, leaving 6 bases unmatched. Germline V CDR1 and CDR2: MNHNY, SVGAGI (reference sequence). This CDR3 comprises 12 residues. The CDR3 sequence is CASRQGQQPQHF. In DNA form, the CDR3 reads TGTGCCAGTAGACAGGGACAACAGCCCCAGCATTTT.

This chain joins TRBV7-2 and TRBJ1-5; D possibly corresponds to TRBD1 (5 bases). The CDR3 consists of 17 residues. Trimming shortened V by 1 base and J by 1 base, and 14 bases separated the two germline ends. The germline CDR1 and CDR2 sequences are SGHTA and FQGNSA. The CDR3 bases are TGTGCCAGCAGCTTAGGGCGGGGGACTCTAAGCAATCAGCCCCAGCATTTT. Amino acid sequence: CASSLGRGTLSNQPQHF.

This clone was observed once. The J gene is TRBJ2-5, the V gene TRBV28; D uncertain. Germline CDR1 and CDR2: MDHEN and SYDVKM. This CDR3 comprises 15 residues. The ends were cut back, 3 bases at V and 4 bases at J, with 15 bases in the middle. CDR3 in amino acids: CASSFLAAKRETQYF. The CDR3 nucleotides read TGTGCCAGCAGTTTCCTCGCCGCCAAGCGAGAGACCCAGTACTTC.

The V and J genes are TRBV27 and TRBJ2-1, with D possibly matching TRBD2 (6 bases). Germline V gives CDR1 MNHEY, CDR2 SMNVEV (reference sequence). V lost 5 bases and J 0 bases, leaving 14 bases between the germline ends. CDR3 length: 16 residues. CDR3 DNA: TGTGCCAGCAGTCTGGGGGGAGGTCGCTCCTACAATGAGCAGTTCTTC. Translation: CASSLGGGRSYNEQFF.

This chain joins TRBV7-9 and TRBJ2-1; TRBD1 is a possible D gene (6 bases). From germline, CDR1 is SEHNR and CDR2 FQNEAQ (reference sequence). The CDR3 consists of 16 residues. V was cut by 5 bases and J by 1 base, with 15 bases left in between. The CDR3 coding sequence is TGTGCCAGCAGCCCGGGACAACTCAATTCCTACAATGAGCAGTTCTTC. Encoded protein: CASSPGQLNSYNEQFF.

The chain couples TRBV19 to TRBJ1-1; tentative D call: TRBD1 (6 bases). CDR3 size: 13 residues. V dropped 3 bases and J dropped 7 bases, with 12 bases sitting between them. CDR1 and CDR2 from the germline V gene are LNHDA and SQIVND (reference sequence). The CDR3 is CASSITGKNEAFF. CDR3 nucleotide sequence: TGTGCCAGTAGTATTACAGGGAAAAATGAAGCTTTCTTT.

The J gene is TRBJ2-3, the V gene TRBV2; 12 bases align to TRBD2. Germline loops: CDR1 SNHLY, CDR2 FYNNEI. V gave up 8 bases and J gave up 1 base; unmatched junction bases: 4. This CDR3 contains 15 residues. This chain's CDR3 is CASSGLAGGTDTQYF. In DNA form, the CDR3 reads TGTGCCAGCTCGGGACTAGCGGGTGGCACAGATACGCAGTATTTT.

A word on this clone: The same CDR3 is also encoded by other DNA sequences in this sample. The rearrangement uses TRBV27 and TRBJ1-2; 10 bases align to TRBD1. Germline CDR1 and CDR2: MNHEY and SMNVEV (reference sequence). The CDR3 is 14 amino acids. The V gene end was trimmed by 3 bases and the J gene end by 7 bases; junction bases not matched to a gene: 5. The CDR3 DNA follows: TGTGCCAGCAGTTTGGGGACAGGGGAGGGTGGCTACACCTTC. It codes for CASSLGTGEGGYTF.

The V call is TRBV6-2 or TRBV6-3, the J call TRBJ1-1, with a tentative D call TRBD1 (5 bases). CDR3 length: 12 amino acids. Germline lookup yields CDR1 MNHEY and CDR2 SVGEGT. V was shortened by 6 bases and J by 8 bases, with 13 bases between the two germline ends. CDR3: CASSVGGFEAFF. CDR3 bases: TGTGCCAGCAGCGTTGGGGGGTTCGAAGCTTTCTTT.

The rearrangement links TRBV9 to TRBJ1-1, with D perhaps matching TRBD1 (6 bases). This CDR3 region has 14 residues. Trimming removed 4 bases from V and 5 bases from J, with 15 bases in between. Looked up from germline, CDR1 is SGDLS and CDR2 is YYNGEE. CDR3 nucleotides: TGTGCCAGCAGCTCCGACCACAGGGTAACTGAAGCTTTCTTT. Encoded protein: CASSSDHRVTEAFF.

This clone occurred a few times. The chain uses TRBV4-2 and TRBJ1-4, with a possible D match to TRBD1 (5 bases). Trimming pared 4 bases from V and 0 bases from J, leaving 9 bases between. Germline V gives CDR1 LGHNA, CDR2 YNFKEQ. CDR3 length: 15 amino acids. CDR3 residues: CASSPGTATNEKLFF. In nucleotides, the CDR3 is TGTGCCAGCAGCCCGGGGACTGCAACTAATGAAAAACTGTTTTTT.

This rearrangement joins TRBV7-2 to TRBJ2-1, with 11 bases aligning to TRBD2. CDR1 and CDR2 (germline): SGHTA, FQGNSA. The CDR3 has 19 amino acids. V shed 1 base and J 0 bases; nucleotides not matched to a gene: 8. The CDR3, as DNA: TGTGCCAGCAGCTTAGGGGGGACTAGCGGTTTTAGCTCCTACAATGAGCAGTTCTTC. Translated: CASSLGGTSGFSSYNEQFF. Full variable domain (missing parts from reference TRBV7-2 and TRBJ2-1): GAGVSQSPSNKVTEKGKDVELRCDPISGHTALYWYRQSLGQGLEFLIYFQGNSAPDKSGLPSDRFSAERTGGSVSTLTIQRTQQEDSAVYLCASSLGGTSGFSSYNEQFFGPGTRLTVL.

Only a few counts were recorded for this clone. The gene calls are TRBV28 and TRBJ1-6, with 9 bases aligning to TRBD1. CDR3 size: 18 residues. Germline trimming cut 5 bases from V and 6 bases from J; bases unmatched to any gene: 14. The germline CDR1 and CDR2 sequences are MDHEN and SYDVKM. The CDR3 DNA sequence: TGTGCCAGCAGTCCGACCGGGACAGGGAGGATGCGTAATTCACCCCTCCACTTT. Amino acid sequence: CASSPTGTGRMRNSPLHF.

This chain uses TRBV28 with TRBJ2-5; 10 bases are a match to TRBD1. Trimming at V came to 2 bases and at J to 4 bases, leaving 7 bases not matched to a gene. CDR3 size: 16 residues. The germline V gene has CDR1 MDHEN and CDR2 SYDVKM. Written as DNA, the CDR3 is TGTGCCAGCAGTTTAGGGACAGGGGCGGTTGGAGAGACCCAGTACTTC. It codes for CASSLGTGAVGETQYF.

V is TRBV3-1 (or the pseudogene TRBV3-2) and J is TRBJ2-4, with TRBD1 identical over 10 bases. The CDR3 sequence is 16 residues long. CDR1 is LGHDT, CDR2 YNNKEL, per germline (reference sequence). V was clipped by 1 base and J by 9 bases; unmatched bases: 9. CDR3 coding DNA: TGTGCCAGCAGCCAAGTTCGGCGGACAGGGGGGGGCATTCAGTACTTC. This gives the protein CASSQVRRTGGGIQYF.

The V call is TRBV19, the J call TRBJ1-5, with a weak D call TRBD1 (6 bases). The CDR3 consists of 15 residues. The V gene's germline CDR1 is LNHDA and CDR2 SQIVND (reference sequence). Trimming removed 3 bases at V and 4 bases at J, with 13 bases between. CDR3 bases: TGTGCCAGTAGTATTAGTCGGGGGGCGAATCAGCCCCAGCATTTT. Protein: CASSISRGANQPQHF.

This chain joins TRBV28 and TRBJ1-1; 7 nucleotides line up with TRBD1. This CDR3 spans 12 amino acids. The trim removed 6 bases at V and 7 bases at J, leaving 5 bases unmatched. Germline V CDR1 and CDR2: MDHEN, SYDVKM. CDR3 in amino acids: CASRTTGIEAFF. The CDR3 DNA reads TGTGCCAGCAGGACGACAGGGATTGAAGCTTTCTTT.

The chain couples TRBV2 to TRBJ2-2; tentative D call: TRBD1 (7 bases). This CDR3 contains 14 residues. V dropped 6 bases and J dropped 4 bases, with 12 bases sitting between them. Germline lookup yields CDR1 SNHLY and CDR2 FYNNEI. The CDR3 region has the DNA TGTGCCAGCAGACGGGGGACAGCCACCGGGGAGCTGTTTTTT. It codes for CASRRGTATGELFF.

The chain links TRBV9 to TRBJ1-2; 9 positions agree with TRBD1. V shed 3 bases and J 6 bases; nucleotides not matched to a gene: 6. Germline assignment: CDR1 SGDLS and CDR2 YYNGEE. CDR3 length: 14 residues. The CDR3 DNA is TGTGCCAGCAGCGGGGGACAGGGAGGTAATGGCTACACCTTC. It encodes CASSGGQGGNGYTF.

The chain joins TRBV9 to TRBJ2-2, with D possibly TRBD1 on 6 matching bases. V lost 0 bases and J lost 5, with 8 bases in between. This CDR3 spans 14 amino acids. Germline lookup yields CDR1 SGDLS and CDR2 YYNGEE. The DNA of the CDR3 is TGTGCCAGCAGCGTAGAAGGGGGTACCGGGGAGCTGTTTTTT. Its translation: CASSVEGGTGELFF.

CDR3 DNA sequence: TGTGCCAGCAGCTTTCCCACAACTAATGAAAAACTGTTTTTT. Amino acid sequence: CASSFPTTNEKLFF. This chain connects TRBV5-5 to TRBJ1-4; the D is unclear. CDR1 and CDR2 (germline): SGHKS, YYEKEE (reference sequence). CDR3 length equals 14 residues. V lost 2 bases to trimming and J lost 0 bases, with 5 bases between them.

This chain uses TRBV7-8 with TRBJ1-4; a possible D gene is TRBD1 (6 bases). With 5 bases removed from V and 0 bases from J, the gap between germline ends came to 10 bases. The CDR3 has 15 amino acids. CDR1 is SGHVS and CDR2 is FQNEAQ in the germline V gene. The CDR3 sequence: CASSIRGATNEKLFF. CDR3 coding DNA: TGTGCCAGCAGCATCAGGGGTGCAACTAATGAAAAACTGTTTTTT.